This entry features one TCR beta chain sequence. This clone's antigen is unknown. No much larger clonotype is one base removed from it; base qualities were not supplied. The sequencing machine was an Illumina NovaSeq 6000. TCR cDNA was synthesized by 5'RACE template switching, which introduced a universal primer site and unique molecular identifiers. Priming of cDNA synthesis was performed from both the TCR alpha and TCR beta constant segments. Library amplification involved two PCR steps, and the second step added sample barcodes and sequencing adapters. Libraries were sequenced on Illumina HiSeq 2500 (2x100 bp) or NovaSeq (2x150 bp). On the authors' methods: MIGEC handled demultiplexing of reads and collapsing into UMI consensus sequences, while MiXCR performed V(D)J alignment. Vaccine-responding clonotypes were defined with edgeR using replicate PBMC samples, requiring FDR below 0.01 and a log2 fold change above 5 up to day 15. Bulk clonotypes were assigned CD4 or CD8 identity according to which sequenced CD4 or CD8 repertoire held them at higher abundance. Using fastp trimming at Q25 and MiXCR clonotype assembly, TCRdb reanalyzed the public sequencing data and kept in-frame beta chains. Under each unique CDR3 protein, matching rows form one entry showing the most common genes and DNA. The V and J calls come from TCRdb's annotation, not from the publication. The sample records around 300,000 distinct CDR3 sequences, approximately 4.5% of which are singletons. 15% to 20% of the sample goes to the ten largest clones.

These data belong to a study of T cells after yellow fever vaccination (dated by TCRdb to between 2018 and 2021). Context from the whole study: The SMART-Seq v4 Ultra Low Input RNA kit was used to prepare libraries from fractions with low cell numbers. To follow T-cell clones before and after primary and booster YFV17D yellow fever vaccination, bulk TCR alpha and beta repertoires were sequenced over time. The cohort comprised two healthy male donors, one aged 18 to 30 and one aged 30 to 40 years. Blood was collected at multiple timepoints before and after primary and secondary immunization, and bulk PBMC replicates and cell subsets were isolated.

Here is what the overall study found, with its caveats: After the booster, most of the clones that had expanded following primary vaccination were detected again (96% of CD4 and more than 85% of CD8), which suggests that memory was broadly maintained. Because the study included only a couple of donors, the extent to which the findings can be generalized is limited. The secondary T-cell response was found to be weaker but faster than the primary response, with a peak reached on day 5 rather than on day 15. A small fraction of clonotypes showed up in both the CD4 and CD8 compartments, probably as a result of convergent recombination. Computational filtering was needed because FACS-sorted repertoires could contain abundant contaminating clonotypes from the bulk population.

CDR3 length: 17 amino acids, cysteine to phenylalanine. Only the CDR3 part of the read is kept: 51 bases, read in frame from the first base. The germline V gene sets CDR1 to LGHNA and CDR2 to YSLEER. V and J are truncated by 0 bases and 4 bases respectively, leaving an intervening sequence of 18 bases. The treatment or condition label corresponds to: live attenuated yellow fever vaccine strain. At each blood-draw timepoint, two biological replicates of bulk PBMCs were collected. A standard Ficoll-Paque protocol was used to isolate PBMCs from peripheral blood. RNA was extracted with TriZol from bulk PBMCs, CD4 and CD8 fractions, and dextramer-positive and dextramer-negative fractions.

The specimen was PBMCs, collected 15 days after the yellow fever booster vaccination. The clonotype originates from a man younger than 30 who received the YFV17D yellow fever vaccine. Recombination connected TRBV4-3 to TRBJ1-2, with the D gene not confidently named. Here is the DNA: TGCGCCAGCAGCCAAGATTCTTCTCTCCAAGGCTCCTATGGCTACACCTTC. This translates into CASSQDSSLQGSYGYTF.